These 19 T cell receptor beta chains share one sample of origin, sequenced in a study of CD8+ T cells in alopecia areata. Treatment in this sample: oral pan-JAK inhibitor, 5-10 mg twice daily. Extracted RNA was reverse transcribed into cDNA, the sequencing template. Data came from immunoSEQ multiplex PCR; TCRdb stores just in-frame clones and leaves some out. The profile shows some 150,000 clones, 45% to 60% of them singletons. Sequenced material: CD8+ T cells sorted from blood, taken at week 4, from a patient treated with tofacitinib. The origin of the receptors is a human donor with alopecia areata.

This chain uses TRBV5-1 with TRBJ2-7; D is perhaps TRBD1 or TRBD2 (5 bases each). Per germline, CDR1 SGHRS and CDR2 YFSETQ. The CDR3 runs 12 residues. V was pared by 4 bases and J by 3 bases, with 8 bases between. Written as DNA, the CDR3 is TGCGCCAGCAGCGGGGACGGCTACGAGCAGTACTTC. This gives the protein CASSGDGYEQYF.

There are a few counts of this clone. The chain employs TRBV15 and TRBJ1-1; 7 bases agree with TRBD1. This CDR3 is 13 amino acids long. V was pared by 3 bases and J by 5 bases, with 3 bases of the junction left unmatched. Germline assignment: CDR1 LNHNV and CDR2 YYDKDF (reference sequence). The CDR3 DNA sequence: TGTGCCACCAGCAGCCGGACAGGAACTGAAGCTTTCTTT. It yields the protein CATSSRTGTEAFF.

The chain uses TRBV9 and TRBJ1-2; a possible D gene is TRBD1 (5 bases). V lost 5 bases, J lost 3 bases, and 14 bases lay in between. Germline CDR1 is SGDLS and CDR2 is YYNGEE. The CDR3 length is 14 residues. The CDR3 DNA reads as TGTGCCAGCAGGGGTGGGGACTGGGACTATGGCTACACCTTC. Translated: CASRGGDWDYGYTF.

The chain combines TRBV5-6 with TRBJ1-5; 7 nucleotides match TRBD1. Germline CDR1 SGHDT, CDR2 YYEEEE. The J segment lost 0 bases and the V segment lost 5 bases, leaving 5 bases of the junction unmatched. This CDR3 comprises 15 residues. Here the CDR3 DNA reads TGTGCCAGCAGTTCAGGGGGTTATAGCAATCAGCCCCAGCATTTT. It yields the protein CASSSGGYSNQPQHF.

The chain carries TRBV5-1 and TRBJ2-7; 9 bases are shared with TRBD1. Trimming removed 4 bases from V and 0 bases from J; junction bases left unmatched: 11. The CDR3 length is 17 residues. The germline V gene has CDR1 SGHRS and CDR2 YFSETQ. CDR3 DNA: TGCGCCAGCAGCCCCGGGACAGGGTTACTGAGCTCCTACGAGCAGTACTTC. It encodes CASSPGTGLLSSYEQYF.

The genes are TRBV7-9 and TRBJ2-4; TRBD1 is a possible D gene (5 bases). Looked up from germline, CDR1 is SEHNR and CDR2 is FQNEAQ (reference sequence). This CDR3 is 12 amino acids long. Trimming left V 1 base short and J 9 bases short, with 7 bases between. The CDR3 region has the DNA TGTGCCAGCAGCTTAGAGGACACCATTCAGTACTTC. Its translation is CASSLEDTIQYF.

This clone was counted once. The chain combines TRBV7-8 with TRBJ2-5, with unresolved D. The V end was cut by 1 base, the J end by 3 bases, with 6 bases between. Germline values: CDR1 SGHVS, CDR2 FQNEAQ. The CDR3 runs 13 residues. CDR3 protein: CASSLDDEETQYF. The CDR3 DNA reads as TGTGCCAGCAGCTTAGATGACGAAGAGACCCAGTACTTC.

This chain joins TRBV7-8 and TRBJ1-5, with D hard to call. The CDR3 totals 12 residues. Trimming stripped 5 bases from V and 5 bases from J, with 7 bases between. CDR1 and CDR2 from the germline V gene are SGHVS and FQNEAQ. The CDR3 is CASSELYQPQHF. CDR3 sequence (DNA): TGTGCCAGCAGCGAACTATATCAGCCCCAGCATTTT.

This clone appeared once. The sample holds other DNA sequences that translate to the same CDR3. This rearrangement joins TRBV30 to TRBJ1-6; possibly TRBD1 for D (5 bases). The V gene's germline CDR1 is GTSNPN and CDR2 SVGIG (reference sequence). V was clipped by 0 bases and J by 5 bases, with 5 bases between them. CDR3 size: 13 residues. Written as DNA, the CDR3 is TGTGCCTGGAGTGTGACAGATAATTCACCCCTCCACTTT. Translated, it gives CAWSVTDNSPLHF. The full variable domain, rest sourced from reference TRBV30 and TRBJ1-6, is SQTIHQWPATLVQPVGSPLSLECTVEGTSNPNLYWYRQAAGRGLQLLFYSVGIGQISSEVPQNLSASRPQDRQFILSSKKLLLSDSGFYLCAWSVTDNSPLHFGNGTRLTVT.

The V and J genes are TRBV11-2 and TRBJ2-7, with D hard to call. The CDR3 is made up of 12 amino acids. The germline V gene has CDR1 SGHAT and CDR2 FQNNGV. Trimming shortened V by 6 bases and J by 5 bases, and 11 bases separated the two germline ends. The CDR3 nucleotides are TGTGCCAGCAGTCTGATTAGGAACGAGCAGTACTTC. It yields the protein CASSLIRNEQYF.

This clone has only one observation. The genes are TRBV27 and TRBJ2-7; no clear D gene. V was pared by 3 bases and J by 6 bases, with 15 bases between. CDR1 is MNHEY, CDR2 SMNVEV, per germline (reference sequence). The CDR3 is 14 amino acids. CDR3 DNA: TGTGCCAGCAGTTTGGGCAGGCGGACCTCCGAGCAGTACTTC. It translates to CASSLGRRTSEQYF.

The gene calls are TRBV5-6 and TRBJ1-5; TRBD1 matches 7 bases. The CDR3 loop spans 13 amino acids. Germline V gene lookup returns CDR1 SGHDT and CDR2 YYEEEE. The V segment lost 2 bases and the J segment 6 bases; nucleotides outside the gene matches: 2. DNA of the CDR3: TGTGCCAGCAGCTTCGACAGGGCTCAGCCCCAGCATTTT. Translation gives CASSFDRAQPQHF.

This chain links TRBV9 with TRBJ2-5, with 9 bases lining up with TRBD2. The CDR3 totals 16 residues. Germline V lookup: CDR1 SGDLS, CDR2 YYNGEE. The J segment lost 2 bases and the V segment lost 0 bases, leaving 5 bases of the junction unmatched. In nucleotides, the CDR3 is TGTGCCAGCAGCGTAGGGCTAGCGGGGCGTCAAGAGACCCAGTACTTC. Amino acid sequence: CASSVGLAGRQETQYF.

The gene calls are TRBV4-3 and TRBJ2-7; D is perhaps TRBD1 (6 bases). The germline CDR1 and CDR2 sequences are LGHNA and YSLEER. This CDR3 is 15 amino acids long. The V end was cut by 1 base, the J end by 7 bases, with 17 bases between. The CDR3 is CASSQGVRDNWEQYF. The CDR3, as DNA: TGCGCCAGCAGCCAAGGTGTCCGGGACAATTGGGAGCAGTACTTC.

With regard to this clone: This sample includes further DNA sequences coding for the same CDR3. This chain uses TRBV13 with TRBJ2-5, with 9 bases fitting TRBD1. The CDR3 extends over 15 amino acids. Germline values: CDR1 PRHDT, CDR2 FYEKMQ (reference sequence). The J segment lost 5 bases and the V segment lost 5 bases, leaving 9 bases of the junction unmatched. CDR3 in DNA: TGTGCCAGCAGCCGCGCGGGACAGGGTGAGGAGACCCAGTACTTC. Protein: CASSRAGQGEETQYF.

This clone was seen a handful of times. The chain uses TRBV4-1 and TRBJ2-7; the match to TRBD1 covers 7 bases. The CDR3 runs to 15 residues. Germline V lookup: CDR1 MGHRA, CDR2 YSYEKL. The trim removed 3 bases at V and 0 bases at J, leaving 5 bases unmatched. CDR3 region: CASSHPTGISYEQYF. The CDR3 nucleotides read TGCGCCAGCAGCCACCCGACAGGGATCTCCTACGAGCAGTACTTC.

This rearrangement joins TRBV2 to TRBJ2-1; tentative D call: TRBD1 (6 bases). Germline V gives CDR1 SNHLY, CDR2 FYNNEI. Trimming pared 7 bases from V and 5 bases from J, leaving 15 bases between. This CDR3 region has 14 residues. The CDR3 DNA reads as TGTGCCAGCATCGCGCCGGACAGAAACAATGAGCAGTTCTTC. It translates to CASIAPDRNNEQFF.

The chain joins TRBV27 to TRBJ2-1, with D possibly being TRBD1 (5 bases). The CDR3 is 15 residues long. Germline CDR1 MNHEY, CDR2 SMNVEV (reference sequence). Trimming removed 5 bases from V and 8 bases from J, with 19 bases in between. Written as DNA, the CDR3 is TGTGCCAGCAGTCCCAGGACACGTTCGACCCATGAGCAGTTCTTC. This sequence encodes CASSPRTRSTHEQFF.

The CDR3 loop reads CASSLEGAGGYTF. CDR3 nucleotides: TGTGCCAGCAGTTTAGAGGGGGCCGGGGGCTACACCTTC. The chain links TRBV27 to TRBJ1-2, with 7 bases aligning to TRBD1. The CDR3 runs 13 residues. J was trimmed by 8 bases and V by 2 bases; bases with no gene match: 5. Germline V gene sequence: CDR1 MNHEY, CDR2 SMNVEV (reference sequence).